Each of the 19 T cell receptor beta chains below was sequenced from the same sample in a study of vaccination and CD4 T cells after COVID-19. CD4+ T cells that had been cultured provided DNA sequenced with the Oncomine TCR Beta short-read assay. TCRdb itself ran the PCR reads through MiXCR, one entry per CDR3 protein. The data hold thousands of distinct CDR3 sequences, with roughly 28% observed a single time. Their target antigens are unknown. Treatment indicated: roughly ten-day PBMC culture with coronavirus spike peptide pools or control peptides (ViraFEST assay). According to the study, CD4+ T cells from the unexposed donor were gathered ahead of the COVID-19 pandemic (2011-2018). Sequenced input: CD4+ T cells from blood, cultured in vitro. The origin of the receptors is a human donor in good health.

There are a few counts of this clonotype. This chain uses TRBV6-1 with TRBJ2-7, with 7 bases identical to TRBD1. Trimming removed 6 bases from V and 2 bases from J; junction bases left unmatched: 13. The germline V gene has CDR1 MNHNS and CDR2 SASEGT. The CDR3 is 16 residues long. The CDR3 coding sequence is TGTGCCAGCAGCACTGATGATAGGACAGGTACCTACGAGCAGTACTTC. This encodes CASSTDDRTGTYEQYF.

This clonotype came up a few times. One end of the junction is discordant with germline, which a read error may explain. The chain uses TRBV7-7 and TRBJ2-2, with D unresolved. CDR3 length: 13 residues. The germline gives CDR1 SSHAT, CDR2 FNYEAQ (reference sequence). CDR3: CASSLMGTGELFF. CDR3 coding DNA: TGTGCTAGCAGCCTGATGGGGACCGGGGAGCTGTTTTTT.

This clonotype was found a few times. V and J are TRBV7-9 and TRBJ2-2; D perhaps matches TRBD1 (6 bases). Trimming left V 5 bases short and J 4 bases short, with 11 bases between. Germline V gene sequence: CDR1 SEHNR, CDR2 FQNEAQ (reference sequence). The CDR3 sequence is 14 residues long. This chain's CDR3 is CASSRTDFTGELFF. CDR3 bases: TGTGCCAGCAGCCGGACAGATTTCACCGGGGAGCTGTTTTTT.

By share, this clonotype counts as medium-sized. The rearrangement joins TRBV7-8 to TRBJ2-3; no firm D call. From germline, CDR1 is SGHVS and CDR2 FQNEAQ. Trimming pared 4 bases from V and 2 bases from J, leaving 4 bases between. CDR3 length equals 12 residues. The CDR3 is CASSSYTDTQYF. As DNA, the CDR3 is TGTGCCAGCAGCTCCTACACAGATACGCAGTATTTT.

The CDR3 nucleotides are TGTGCCAGCAGCCAACCCGCGGGGAACACTGAAGCTTTCTTT. It yields the protein CASSQPAGNTEAFF. The V gene is TRBV3-1, the J gene TRBJ1-1, with D unresolved. The CDR3 loop spans 14 amino acids. Trimming cost V 2 bases and J 1 base, with 8 bases left between them. Germline V gives CDR1 LGHDT, CDR2 YNNKEL (reference sequence).

By proportion, this clonotype is medium-sized. The chain links TRBV20-1 to TRBJ1-2, with D possibly matching TRBD1 (6 bases). The V end lost 6 bases, the J end lost 2 bases, and 10 bases lay between the germline ends. Germline CDR1 is DFQATT and CDR2 is SNEGSKA (reference sequence). The length of the CDR3 is 12 residues. Here the CDR3 reads CSAPTGNYGYTF. CDR3 DNA: TGCAGTGCGCCCACAGGGAACTATGGCTACACCTTC.

V is TRBV27 and J is TRBJ1-1; D gene unclear. Germline lookup yields CDR1 MNHEY and CDR2 SMNVEV (reference sequence). The V end lost 8 bases, the J end lost 4 bases, and 8 bases lay between the germline ends. The CDR3 extends over 11 amino acids. Here the CDR3 DNA reads TGTGCCAGCGGGGATTCCACTGAAGCTTTCTTT. Protein sequence: CASGDSTEAFF.

The chain couples TRBV30 to TRBJ1-2, with 7 bases fitting TRBD1. CDR1 and CDR2 from the germline V gene are GTSNPN and SVGIG (reference sequence). Trimming cost V 2 bases and J 7 bases; bases outside gene matches: 7. CDR3 length: 13 amino acids. The CDR3 DNA reads TGTGCCTGGAGTAGACAGGGTGTCTCTGGCTACACCTTC. This sequence encodes CAWSRQGVSGYTF.

The chain uses TRBV10-1 and TRBJ1-2; D ambiguous. V was pared by 3 bases and J by 3 bases, with 14 bases between. This CDR3 spans 15 amino acids. CDR1 WNHNN and CDR2 SYGVQD come from the germline V gene (reference sequence). The CDR3 region is CASSEIKANYYGYTF. The CDR3 DNA is TGCGCCAGCAGTGAAATTAAGGCGAACTACTATGGCTACACCTTC.

This clonotype was observed a few times. The chain joins TRBV6-5 to TRBJ1-2; the D gene is possibly TRBD1 (5 bases). The CDR3 sequence is 14 residues long. V lost 2 bases, J lost 5 bases, and 12 bases lay in between. The germline V gene encodes CDR1 MNHEY and CDR2 SVGAGI. CDR3 residues: CASSYSGAPYGYTF. CDR3 nucleotide sequence: TGTGCCAGCAGTTACAGCGGGGCACCTTATGGCTACACCTTC.

CDR3 sequence reads: CASSGRPKEKAGNTIYF. Written as DNA, the CDR3 is TGTGCCAGTAGTGGCAGGCCTAAAGAGAAAGCTGGAAACACCATATATTTT. The chain uses TRBV19 and TRBJ1-3; D remains unclear. Germline CDR1 and CDR2: LNHDA and SQIVND (reference sequence). This CDR3 has 17 amino acids. V lost 5 bases and J lost 2, with 19 bases in between.

This clonotype was counted a few times. The rearrangement links TRBV29-1 to TRBJ1-1; maybe TRBD1 (6 bases). The germline gives CDR1 SQVTM, CDR2 ANQGSEA. With 5 bases removed from V and 0 bases from J, the gap between germline ends came to 10 bases. This CDR3 is built from 13 residues. The CDR3 nucleotides are TGCAGCGTTCAGGGGAAGATGAACACTGAAGCTTTCTTT. This sequence encodes CSVQGKMNTEAFF.

In this sample, this clonotype turned up a few times. The chain uses TRBV6-1 and TRBJ1-6; possible D gene TRBD1, 6 bases. This CDR3 contains 13 residues. V shed 10 bases and J shed 4 bases, with 11 bases lying between them. Germline lookup yields CDR1 MNHNS and CDR2 SASEGT. The CDR3 loop reads CATGQTYNSPLHF. In DNA, the CDR3 is TGTGCCACCGGACAGACATATAATTCACCCCTCCACTTT.

This clonotype was counted between two and nine times. The CDR3 loop reads CASSLTAGGHETQYF. The CDR3 nucleotides are TGTGCCAGCAGCTTAACGGCGGGGGGCCACGAGACCCAGTACTTC. The chain carries TRBV7-3 and TRBJ2-5; 8 bases line up with TRBD2. After removal of 0 bases from V and 5 bases from J, the junction contained 5 bases not matched to a gene. The CDR3 totals 15 residues. Per the germline V gene, CDR1 is SGHTA and CDR2 is FQGTGA.

The chain is built from TRBV20-1 and TRBJ1-5; TRBD1 agrees at 7 bases. This CDR3 region has 16 residues. The junction had 11 bases not matched to a gene; V was cut back by 3 bases and J by 3 bases. Germline assignment: CDR1 DFQATT and CDR2 SNEGSKA (reference sequence). The DNA of the CDR3 is TGCAGTGCTAGTGGTTTGAGACAGGGAAACAATCAGCCCCAGCATTTT. Protein product: CSASGLRQGNNQPQHF.

There are a few counts of this clonotype. The chain links TRBV6-1 to TRBJ1-1; tentatively, D is TRBD1 (6 bases). In germline, CDR1 is MNHNS, CDR2 SASEGT. V lost 7 bases and J lost 4, with 13 bases in between. The CDR3 is 13 amino acids. The CDR3 loop is CASNSRGSTEAFF. CDR3 in DNA: TGTGCCAGCAATTCGAGGGGGTCCACTGAAGCTTTCTTT.

V usage is TRBV20-1 and J usage is TRBJ1-1; D unclear. The CDR3 has 13 amino acids. Germline V gene sequence: CDR1 DFQATT, CDR2 SNEGSKA (reference sequence). Trimming removed 3 bases from V and 0 bases from J, with 8 bases in between. The CDR3 DNA is TGCAGTGCTAGGGGCACATTGAACACTGAAGCTTTCTTT. Protein sequence: CSARGTLNTEAFF.

Sample share makes this clonotype large. This sequence joins TRBV20-1 and TRBJ1-2; D unresolved. The CDR3 loop spans 14 amino acids. Germline lookup yields CDR1 DFQATT and CDR2 SNEGSKA (reference sequence). V was clipped by 7 bases and J by 0 bases, with 15 bases between them. This CDR3 reads CSGEDRTANYGYTF. The CDR3 DNA is TGCAGTGGCGAGGATCGGACCGCTAACTATGGCTACACCTTC.

This clonotype has just a few counts. The CDR3: CASSYLSTQEGSPLHF. Written as DNA, the CDR3 is TGTGCCAGCAGTTACCTCAGTACCCAGGAAGGTTCACCCCTCCACTTT. The chain couples TRBV6-5 to TRBJ1-6; D gene ambiguous. V was pared by 2 bases and J by 9 bases, with 17 bases between. The CDR3 has 16 residues. Germline CDR1 MNHEY, CDR2 SVGAGI.